This T cell receptor beta chain stems from a study of neurological immune-mediated disorders. TCRdb reprocessed the 5' RACE reads via MiXCR and lists one record per CDR3 protein. The sample records tens of thousands of distinct CDR3 sequences, 3.5% to 4.5% being singletons. Time point described: longitudinal time-point 3. This clonotype was seen ten or more times. The germline V gene has CDR1 MNHEY and CDR2 SMNVEV (reference sequence). Trimming cost V 1 base and J 2 bases, with 13 bases left between them. The CDR3 is 16 residues long. The sequence came from a woman aged 60-75 years with multiple sclerosis. This chain joins TRBV27 and TRBJ2-3; D unresolved. Sequences were obtained from PBMCs. The CDR3 spells CASSLLIGRTTDTQYF. Written as DNA, the CDR3 is TGTGCCAGCAGTTTATTAATCGGACGGACCACAGATACGCAGTATTTT.